This entry is about one TCR beta chain. The antigen remains unidentified. This sample stems from a study of cytomegalovirus exposure and HLA in healthy donors. Study-wide findings and caveats: Sequencing probably produced one cluster of sequence variants that were highly shared.

Germline V gene data show CDR1 as MDHEN and CDR2 as SYDVKM. Trimming removed 3 bases at V and 11 bases at J, with 10 bases between. The CDR3 consists of 11 residues. It was with 60 Vbeta and 13 Jbeta primers that the PCR ran. Using immunoSEQ multiplex PCR, the repertoire was profiled, and TCRdb retains in-frame clones only, with some absent. Among around 95,000 clones listed, 65% to 90% were seen once. Sequenced: PBMCs. The receptor was derived from a young man in good health and CMV-seropositive. The J gene is TRBJ1-1, the V gene TRBV28; D perhaps matches TRBD1 (6 bases). The CDR3 DNA follows: TGTGCCAGCAGTTTTCAGGGGAACGCTTTCTTT. Translated, it gives CASSFQGNAFF.